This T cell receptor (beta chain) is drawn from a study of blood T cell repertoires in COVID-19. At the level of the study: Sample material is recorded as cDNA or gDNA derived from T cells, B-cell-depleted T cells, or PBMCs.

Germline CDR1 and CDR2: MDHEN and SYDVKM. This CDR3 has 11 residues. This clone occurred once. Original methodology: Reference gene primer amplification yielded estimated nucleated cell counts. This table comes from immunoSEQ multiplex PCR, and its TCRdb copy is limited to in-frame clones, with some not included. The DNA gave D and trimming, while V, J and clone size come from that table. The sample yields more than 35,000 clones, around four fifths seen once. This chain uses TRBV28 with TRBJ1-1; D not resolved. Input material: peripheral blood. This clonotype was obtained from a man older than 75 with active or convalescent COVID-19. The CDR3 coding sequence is TGTGTGAGCGGATCCGAAACTGAAGCTTTCTTT. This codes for CVSGSETEAFF.